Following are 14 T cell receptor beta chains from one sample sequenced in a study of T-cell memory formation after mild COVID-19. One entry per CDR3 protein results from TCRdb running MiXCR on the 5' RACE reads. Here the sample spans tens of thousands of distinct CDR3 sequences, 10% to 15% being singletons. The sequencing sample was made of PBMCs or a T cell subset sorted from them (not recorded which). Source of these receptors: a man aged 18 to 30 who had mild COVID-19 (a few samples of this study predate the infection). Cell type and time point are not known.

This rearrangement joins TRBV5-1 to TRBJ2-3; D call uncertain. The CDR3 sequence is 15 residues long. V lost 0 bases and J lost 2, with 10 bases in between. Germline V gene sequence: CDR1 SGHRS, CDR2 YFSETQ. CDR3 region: CASSLGARNTDTQYF. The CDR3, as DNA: TGCGCCAGCAGCTTGGGGGCCCGCAACACAGATACGCAGTATTTT.

The CDR3 coding sequence is TGCGCCAGCAGCCAAGTGTGGACAGGGGTGGGCAATGAGCAGTTCTTC. Translating gives CASSQVWTGVGNEQFF. The chain is built from TRBV4-1 and TRBJ2-1; 9 positions agree with TRBD1. From germline, CDR1 is MGHRA and CDR2 YSYEKL. This CDR3 region has 16 residues. J lost 6 bases, V lost 1 base, and 7 bases had no gene match.

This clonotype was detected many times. CDR3 in amino acids: CASSSLGGSGETQYF. The CDR3 DNA sequence: TGTGCCAGCAGCTCCCTGGGGGGCAGCGGGGAGACCCAGTACTTC. This rearrangement joins TRBV7-8 to TRBJ2-5; D may correspond to TRBD1 or TRBD2 (6 bases each). This CDR3 has 15 amino acids. Trimming removed 4 bases from V and 5 bases from J, with 17 bases in between. From germline, CDR1 is SGHVS and CDR2 FQNEAQ.

CDR3 nucleotides: TGTGCCAGCAGCTCCGGGGGTTACGGGGCCAACGTCCTGACTTTC. Its translation: CASSSGGYGANVLTF. The chain is built from TRBV7-6 and TRBJ2-6, with TRBD2 as a possible D gene (6 bases). There are 15 residues in the CDR3. Germline-derived CDR1 and CDR2 are SGHVS and FNYEAQ. V was trimmed by 4 bases and J by 4 bases, leaving 11 bases between them. Supplemented by reference TRBV7-6 and TRBJ2-6, the full variable domain reads GAGVSQSPRYKVTKRGQDVALRCDPISGHVSLYWYRQALGQGPEFLTYFNYEAQQDKSGLPNDRFSAERPEGSISTLTIQRTEQRDSAMYRCASSSGGYGANVLTFGAGSRLTVL.

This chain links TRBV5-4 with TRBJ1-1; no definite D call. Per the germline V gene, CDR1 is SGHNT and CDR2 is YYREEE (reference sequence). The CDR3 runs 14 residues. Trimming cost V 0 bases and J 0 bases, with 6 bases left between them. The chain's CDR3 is CASSLGGMNTEAFF. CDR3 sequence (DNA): TGTGCCAGCAGCTTGGGGGGTATGAACACTGAAGCTTTCTTT.

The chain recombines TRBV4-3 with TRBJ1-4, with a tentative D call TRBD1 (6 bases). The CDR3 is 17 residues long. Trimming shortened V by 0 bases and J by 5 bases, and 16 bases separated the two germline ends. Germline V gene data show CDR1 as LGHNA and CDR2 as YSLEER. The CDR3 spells CASSQDWTAVTNEKLFF. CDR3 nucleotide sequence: TGCGCCAGCAGCCAAGATTGGACAGCCGTTACAAATGAAAAACTGTTTTTT.

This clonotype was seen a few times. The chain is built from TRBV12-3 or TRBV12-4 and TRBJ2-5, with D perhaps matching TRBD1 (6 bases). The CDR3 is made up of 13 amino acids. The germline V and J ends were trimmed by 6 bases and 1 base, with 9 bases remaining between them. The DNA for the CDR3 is TGTGCCAGCAGGAGGGGGAGCCAAGAGACCCAGTACTTC. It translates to CASRRGSQETQYF.

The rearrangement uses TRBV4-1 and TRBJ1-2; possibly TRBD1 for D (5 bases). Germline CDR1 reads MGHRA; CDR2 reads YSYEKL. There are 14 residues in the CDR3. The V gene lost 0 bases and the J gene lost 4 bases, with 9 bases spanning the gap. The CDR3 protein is CASSQDTGGYGYTF. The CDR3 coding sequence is TGCGCCAGCAGCCAAGATACGGGGGGCTATGGCTACACCTTC.

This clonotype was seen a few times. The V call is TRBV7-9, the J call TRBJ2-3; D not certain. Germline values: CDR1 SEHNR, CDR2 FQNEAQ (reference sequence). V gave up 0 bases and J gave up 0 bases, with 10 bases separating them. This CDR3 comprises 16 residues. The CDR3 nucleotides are TGTGCCAGCAGCTTAGCGCACGGGCCTAGCACAGATACGCAGTATTTT. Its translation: CASSLAHGPSTDTQYF.

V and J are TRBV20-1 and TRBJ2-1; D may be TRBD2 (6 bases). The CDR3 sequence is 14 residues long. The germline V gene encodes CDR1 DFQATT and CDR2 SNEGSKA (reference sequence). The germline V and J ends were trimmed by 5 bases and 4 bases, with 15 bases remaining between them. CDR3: CSARDSAKYNEQFF. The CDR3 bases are TGCAGTGCTCGGGACTCCGCTAAATACAATGAGCAGTTCTTC.

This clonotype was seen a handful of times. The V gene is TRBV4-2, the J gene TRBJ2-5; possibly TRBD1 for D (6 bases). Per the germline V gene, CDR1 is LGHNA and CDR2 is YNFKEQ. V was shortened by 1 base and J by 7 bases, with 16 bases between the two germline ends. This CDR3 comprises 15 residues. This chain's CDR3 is CASSQAGTRNPTQYF. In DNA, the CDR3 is TGTGCCAGCAGCCAAGCCGGGACAAGGAATCCGACCCAGTACTTC.

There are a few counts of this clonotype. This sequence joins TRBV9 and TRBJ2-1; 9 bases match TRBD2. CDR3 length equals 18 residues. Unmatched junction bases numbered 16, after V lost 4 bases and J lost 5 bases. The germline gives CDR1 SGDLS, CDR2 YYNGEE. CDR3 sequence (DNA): TGTGCCAGCAGCACCCAGACTAGCGGACTGGGGTGGAACAATGAGCAGTTCTTC. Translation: CASSTQTSGLGWNNEQFF.

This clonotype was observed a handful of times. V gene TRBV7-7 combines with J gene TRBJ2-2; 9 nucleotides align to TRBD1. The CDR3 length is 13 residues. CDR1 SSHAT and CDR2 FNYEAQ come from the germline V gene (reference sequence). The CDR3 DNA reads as TGTGCTTCCGGACAGGGGTGGACCGGGGAGCTGTTTTTT. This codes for CASGQGWTGELFF.

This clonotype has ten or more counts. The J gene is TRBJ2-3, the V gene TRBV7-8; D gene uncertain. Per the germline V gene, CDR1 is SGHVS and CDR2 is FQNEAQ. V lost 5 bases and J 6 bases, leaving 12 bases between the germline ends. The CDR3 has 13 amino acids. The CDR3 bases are TGTGCCAGCAGCCCTTCAGGCCAGGATACGCAGTATTTT. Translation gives CASSPSGQDTQYF.